Given below is one T cell receptor (beta chain) in context. This record comes from a study of T cell changes during pregnancy in multiple sclerosis. Profiling relied on immunoSEQ multiplex PCR, and the TCRdb table lists in-frame clones only, not all of them. The sample contains some 100,000 clones, 75% to 95% of which appear only once. The receptor was derived from a female donor with multiple sclerosis, enrolled in a pregnancy study. Sequences were derived from peripheral blood, sampled in the second trimester of pregnancy.

Here the CDR3 DNA reads TGTGCCAGCAGCGGACTCCGCGATGAGCAGTTCTTC. It translates to CASSGLRDEQFF. The chain links TRBV9 to TRBJ2-1; no definite D call. Germline V gene lookup returns CDR1 SGDLS and CDR2 YYNGEE. The CDR3 runs to 12 residues. Between the trimmed V and J ends, which lost 3 bases and 8 bases, there was a span of 9 bases.